A selection of T cell receptor beta chains follows, all from one sample in a study of a mutant IDH1 vaccine in newly diagnosed glioma. Profiling relied on immunoSEQ multiplex PCR, and the TCRdb table lists in-frame clones only, not all of them. The data show tens of thousands of clones, roughly 87% seen once. The source was PBMCs, collected from a glioma patient treated with radiotherapy, temozolomide or both. Every receptor here comes from a man between 25 and 39 years old with glioma. CDR3s include the opening cysteine and the closing phenylalanine or tryptophan. D genes are given only for firm matches. Expanded clones are given a class, and other clones once, few, many or no size at all.

J gene,clone size,D gene,V gene,CDR3 protein,CDR3 DNA
TRBJ2-7,NA,NA,TRBV7-2,CASSSYYEQYF,TGTGCCAGCAGCTCGTACTACGAGCAGTACTTC
TRBJ2-1,NA,NA,TRBV7-2,CASSRYNEQFF,TGTGCCAGCAGCCGCTACAATGAGCAGTTCTTC
TRBJ1-3,NA,NA,TRBV30,CAWRQNRVLAIYF,TGTGCCTGGAGGCAAAACAGGGTTCTCGCCATATATTTT
TRBJ2-7,NA,NA,TRBV5-1,CASSPAGAGEQYF,TGCGCCAGCAGCCCGGCCGGGGCTGGCGAGCAGTACTTC
TRBJ1-3,once,NA,TRBV7-2,CASRVSSGNTIYF,TGTGCCAGCAGAGTGAGCTCTGGAAACACCATATATTTT
TRBJ2-7,few,NA,TRBV6-8,CASSYGGAGRTYEQYF,TGTGCCAGCAGTTACGGGGGGGCCGGTAGAACCTACGAGCAGTACTTC
TRBJ1-1,once,NA,TRBV6-4,CASSGQLNTEAFF,TGTGCCAGCAGCGGACAGCTGAACACTGAAGCTTTCTTT
TRBJ1-1,NA,NA,TRBV9,CASSVVRSPNTEAFF,TGTGCCAGCAGCGTAGTGCGGTCACCTAACACTGAAGCTTTCTTT
TRBJ1-5,few,NA,TRBV27,CASSFNQPQHF,TGTGCCAGCAGTTTCAATCAGCCCCAGCATTTT
TRBJ2-5,NA,NA,TRBV2,CASSEDSQETQYF,TGTGCCAGCAGTGAAGACAGTCAAGAGACCCAGTACTTC
TRBJ2-2,NA,NA,TRBV5-1,CASSGRGEIGELFF,TGCGCCAGCAGCGGGCGGGGTGAGATCGGGGAGCTGTTTTTT
TRBJ2-7,NA,NA,TRBV9,CASSPRDQSQQYF,TGTGCCAGCAGCCCTCGGGACCAAAGCCAGCAGTACTTC
TRBJ1-5,NA,TRBD1,TRBV6-1,CASRSRDRDGPQHF,TGTGCCAGCAGGAGCCGGGACAGGGATGGGCCCCAGCATTTT